This is a list of T cell receptor beta chains from one sample in a study of regulatory T cells. TCRdb's copy holds only in-frame clones and misses some; the assay was immunoSEQ multiplex PCR. This repertoire shows about 18,000 clones, 84% found once; its top ten account for less than 9.5%. The sample consisted of conventional CD4+ T cells sorted from blood. All receptors derive from a person aged 25 to 45 with CD3G deficiency. The CDR3 runs from the conserved cysteine through the conserved F or W. A D gene is named only where the DNA matches it firmly. The size field is filled for only some rows; it gives once, few, many or a size class.

cdr3_length | j_call | v_call | d_call | clone_size | cdr3_aa | cdr3_nt
15 | TRBJ2-7 | TRBV28 | TRBD2 | . | CASSRAGTTAYEQYF | TGTGCCAGCAGCCGGGCCGGGACTACAGCCTACGAGCAGTACTTC
12 | TRBJ1-5 | TRBV6-1 | . | once | CASSLQGGPQHF | TGTGCCAGCAGCTTACAGGGTGGGCCCCAGCATTTT
11 | TRBJ2-7 | TRBV7-2 | . | . | CASSLDSEQYF | TGTGCCAGCAGCTTGGACAGCGAGCAGTACTTC
14 | TRBJ2-2 | TRBV6-6 | . | once | CASRAAVNTGELFF | TGTGCCAGCAGGGCCGCGGTTAACACCGGGGAGCTGTTTTTT
18 | TRBJ2-3 | TRBV6-1 | TRBD2 | . | CASSERRGGSLSTDTQYF | TGTGCCAGCAGTGAACGTCGAGGCGGGAGCCTAAGCACAGATACGCAGTATTTT
14 | TRBJ1-1 | TRBV5-1 | . | . | CASSLGNGGTEAFF | TGCGCCAGCAGCTTGGGGAACGGGGGAACTGAAGCTTTCTTT
13 | TRBJ1-4 | TRBV28 | TRBD1 | once | CATSGTGVEKLFF | TGTGCCACATCCGGGACAGGGGTCGAAAAACTGTTTTTT
12 | TRBJ1-2 | TRBV5-1 | . | . | CASRDPQGGYTF | TGCGCCAGCAGAGATCCCCAAGGTGGCTACACCTTC
14 | TRBJ1-1 | TRBV28 | . | . | CASSPTNLNTEAFF | TGTGCCAGCAGCCCGACAAACTTGAACACTGAAGCTTTCTTT
13 | TRBJ1-2 | TRBV28 | TRBD1 | few | CASNPGQLYGYTF | TGTGCCAGCAACCCGGGACAGCTCTATGGCTACACCTTC
14 | TRBJ1-5 | TRBV6-1 | TRBD1 | . | CASSRDRGNQPQHF | TGTGCCAGCAGCCGGGACAGGGGCAATCAGCCCCAGCATTTT
14 | TRBJ2-2 | TRBV6-1 | . | . | CASSGRANTGELFF | TGTGCCAGCAGTGGGCGGGCGAACACCGGGGAGCTGTTTTTT
23 | TRBJ2-7 | TRBV28 | TRBD1 | few | CASSLNRAFRPGQGLKQSYEQYF | TGTGCCAGCAGTTTGAATAGGGCGTTTAGACCGGGACAGGGCCTAAAACAGTCCTACGAGCAGTACTTC
15 | TRBJ1-6 | TRBV11-2 | . | . | CASSRKGGDLSPLHF | TGTGCCAGCAGCCGCAAGGGAGGGGACCTTTCACCCCTCCACTTT
17 | TRBJ2-7 | TRBV18 | . | . | CASSLKHLGTIGNEQYF | TGTGCCAGCTCCCTTAAACATCTGGGGACGATTGGCAACGAGCAGTACTTC
15 | TRBJ2-1 | TRBV9 | . | . | CASSVAGSPYNEQFF | TGTGCCAGCAGCGTAGCCGGGAGCCCCTACAATGAGCAGTTCTTC
19 | TRBJ1-2 | TRBV28 | . | . | CASSNAGRITGIIRYGYTF | TGTGCCAGCAGTAACGCCGGAAGGATCACGGGGATCATCCGCTATGGCTACACCTTC
16 | TRBJ1-4 | TRBV7-9 | TRBD1 | . | CASSLAGQIANEKLFF | TGTGCCAGCAGCTTAGCGGGACAGATTGCTAATGAAAAACTGTTTTTT
16 | TRBJ2-1 | TRBV28 | TRBD1 | . | CASSVSGTGSYNEQFF | TGTGCCAGCAGTGTCTCGGGGACAGGGTCCTACAATGAGCAGTTCTTC
15 | TRBJ2-4 | TRBV7-2 | TRBD1 | . | CASSLGTGGEDIQYF | TGTGCCAGCAGCTTGGGGACAGGGGGCGAGGACATTCAGTACTTC
14 | TRBJ1-2 | TRBV19 | . | . | CASSKAGRPYGYTF | TGTGCCAGTAGCAAGGCAGGCCGACCGTATGGCTACACCTTC
15 | TRBJ2-2 | TRBV6-5 | . | . | CASRSGTGNTGELFF | TGTGCCAGCAGGTCCGGGACGGGGAACACCGGGGAGCTGTTTTTT
10 | TRBJ1-1 | TRBV6-1 | . | . | CASMGREAFF | TGTGCCAGCATGGGTAGAGAAGCTTTCTTT
13 | TRBJ1-2 | TRBV10-3 | . | . | CAISARDFYGYTF | TGTGCCATCAGTGCCAGGGATTTTTATGGCTACACCTTC
14 | TRBJ1-2 | TRBV28 | TRBD1 | . | CASSEGQGSDGYTF | TGTGCCAGCAGTGAAGGACAGGGGTCGGATGGCTACACCTTC
16 | TRBJ1-5 | TRBV19 | . | . | CASSIKGVSSNQPRHF | TGTGCCAGTAGTATAAAAGGAGTTAGTAGCAATCAGCCCCGGCATTTT
11 | TRBJ1-1 | TRBV28 | . | . | CASSGTFEAFF | TGTGCCAGCAGCGGGACATTTGAAGCTTTCTTT
15 | TRBJ2-5 | TRBV28 | TRBD2 | once | CASSPGLAGGETQYF | TGTGCCAGCAGTCCGGGACTAGCGGGAGGAGAGACCCAGTACTTC
13 | TRBJ1-1 | TRBV6-6 | . | . | CASRTYGTDEAFF | TGTGCCAGCAGGACCTACGGGACGGATGAAGCTTTCTTT
15 | TRBJ2-7 | TRBV7-2 | . | . | CASSLVQGASYEQYF | TGTGCCAGCAGCTTAGTCCAGGGTGCCTCCTACGAGCAGTACTTC
15 | TRBJ2-7 | TRBV10-3 | TRBD1 | once | CAIRAPGQGNHEQYF | TGTGCCATCAGGGCTCCGGGACAGGGGAACCACGAGCAGTACTTC
16 | TRBJ2-7 | TRBV28 | . | . | CASSSTALASSYEQYF | TGTGCCAGCAGTTCGACGGCCCTAGCTAGCTCCTACGAGCAGTACTTC
13 | TRBJ1-2 | TRBV6-1 | TRBD1 | . | CASRRQGWDGYTF | TGTGCCAGCAGGCGACAGGGGTGGGATGGCTACACCTTC
15 | TRBJ2-1 | TRBV9 | . | . | CASSVPREKNNEQFF | TGTGCCAGCAGCGTGCCTAGGGAGAAGAACAATGAGCAGTTCTTC
13 | TRBJ2-3 | TRBV19 | . | few | CASSISWGTTQYF | TGTGCCAGTAGTATATCGTGGGGCACAACGCAGTATTTT
14 | TRBJ2-3 | TRBV5-1 | TRBD2 | . | CASSSTGTSEPVHF | TGCGCCAGCAGCTCAACCGGGACTAGTGAACCGGTCCATTTT
15 | TRBJ2-7 | TRBV10-2 | . | . | CASRVQQGSSYEQYF | TGCGCCAGCAGGGTTCAACAGGGTAGCTCCTACGAGCAGTACTTC
17 | TRBJ2-7 | TRBV28 | . | . | CASSFGIGHNYDYEQYF | TGTGCCAGCAGTTTCGGTATTGGACACAACTACGATTACGAGCAGTACTTC
16 | TRBJ1-2 | TRBV28 | . | . | CASRPGQRNGGVIYTF | TGTGCCAGCAGACCAGGACAGCGTAACGGGGGTGTTATATACACCTTC
14 | TRBJ1-5 | TRBV28 | . | few | CASSSSGAHQPQHF | TGTGCCAGCAGTTCATCAGGGGCCCATCAGCCCCAGCATTTT
15 | TRBJ2-3 | TRBV6-1 | . | few | CASGRENHGTDTQYF | TGTGCCAGCGGAAGGGAAAATCATGGCACAGATACGCAGTATTTT